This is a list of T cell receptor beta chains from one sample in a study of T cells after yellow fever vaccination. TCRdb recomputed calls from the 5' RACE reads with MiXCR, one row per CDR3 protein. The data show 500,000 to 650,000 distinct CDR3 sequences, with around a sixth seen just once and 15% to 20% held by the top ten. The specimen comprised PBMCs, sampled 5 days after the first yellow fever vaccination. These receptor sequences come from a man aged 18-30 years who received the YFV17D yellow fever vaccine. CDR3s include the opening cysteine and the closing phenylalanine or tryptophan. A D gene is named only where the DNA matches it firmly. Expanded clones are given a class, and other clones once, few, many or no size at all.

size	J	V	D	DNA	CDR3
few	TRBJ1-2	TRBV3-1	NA	TGCGCTCACAGCGGCGAGGGCTACACCTTC	CAHSGEGYTF
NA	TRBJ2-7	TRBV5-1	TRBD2	TGCGCCAGCAGCCTCACCGGGACTAGCAAGGACGAGCAGTACTTC	CASSLTGTSKDEQYF
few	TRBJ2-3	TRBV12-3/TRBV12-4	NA	TGTGCCAGCAGTTTAAGGGCCCGCACAGATACGCAGTATTTT	CASSLRARTDTQYF
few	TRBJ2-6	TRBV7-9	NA	TGTGCCAGCAGCCCCCGCCGGACAGGGGCCAACGTCCTGACTTTC	CASSPRRTGANVLTF
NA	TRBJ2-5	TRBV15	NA	TGTGCCACCAGCAGGCAGGGTGGAGAGACCCAGTACTTC	CATSRQGGETQYF
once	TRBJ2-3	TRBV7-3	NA	TGTGCCAGCAGCCCTCTTGGGACCCCTAGCACAGATACGCAGTATTTT	CASSPLGTPSTDTQYF
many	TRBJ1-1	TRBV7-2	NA	TGTGCCAGCAGCTATAGCATCTGGGGGCAGAGCGGTGAAGCTTTCTTT	CASSYSIWGQSGEAFF
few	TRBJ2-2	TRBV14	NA	TGTGCCAGCAGCCAAGTGGGGGCGCGACTCACCGGGGAGCTGTTTTTT	CASSQVGARLTGELFF
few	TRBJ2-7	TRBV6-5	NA	TGTGCCAGCAGTTGGGGCGGAGACTCCTACGAGCAGTACTTC	CASSWGGDSYEQYF
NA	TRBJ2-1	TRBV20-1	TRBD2	TGCAGTGCTACTCAAGGCGGGAGTTACGAGCAGTTCTTC	CSATQGGSYEQFF
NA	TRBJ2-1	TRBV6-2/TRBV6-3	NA	TGTGCCAGCAGCCCGACAGAAAAGTCCTACAATGAGCAGTTCTTC	CASSPTEKSYNEQFF
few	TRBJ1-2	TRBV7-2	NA	TGTGCCAGCAGCTCATCCGAGACAGTCCGGAGCGGCTACACCTTC	CASSSSETVRSGYTF
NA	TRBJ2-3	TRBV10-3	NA	TGTGCCATCCTGTACACAGATACGCAGTATTTT	CAILYTDTQYF
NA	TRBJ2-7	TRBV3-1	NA	TGTGCCAGCAGCCAAGCAGACAGAAAGGGCCACGAGCAGTACTTC	CASSQADRKGHEQYF
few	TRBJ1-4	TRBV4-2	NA	TGTGCCAGCAGCCCACCTCCCCGGGGGGCGGCAGATGAAAAACTGTTTTTT	CASSPPPRGAADEKLFF
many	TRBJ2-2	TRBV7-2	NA	TGTGCCAGCAGCTTAGATATGGTAGCCGGGGAGCTGTTTTTT	CASSLDMVAGELFF
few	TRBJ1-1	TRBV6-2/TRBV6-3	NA	TGTGCCAGCAGTTACCCCTTCCTTGGGGGTACTGAAGCTTTCTTT	CASSYPFLGGTEAFF
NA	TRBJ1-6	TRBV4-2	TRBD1	TGTGCCAGCAGTACCGGGACAGAAGGACAGGCTTCCCTCCACTTT	CASSTGTEGQASLHF
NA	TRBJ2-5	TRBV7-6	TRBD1	TGTGCCAGCAGCCCCTTGGGGGACAGCGTAAGGAAGACCCAGTACTTC	CASSPLGDSVRKTQYF
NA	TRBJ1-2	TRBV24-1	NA	TGTGCCACCAGTGATCCAAACTATGGCTACACCTTC	CATSDPNYGYTF
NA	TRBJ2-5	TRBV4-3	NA	TGCGCCAGCAGCCAGGAGGTCCTTAACAGGGAGACCCAGTACTTC	CASSQEVLNRETQYF
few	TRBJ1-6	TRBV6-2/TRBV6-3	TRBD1	TGTGCCAGCAGTTACTCTACCGACAGGGTTGATTCACCCCTCCACTTT	CASSYSTDRVDSPLHF
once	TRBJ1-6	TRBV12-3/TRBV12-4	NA	TGTGCCAACCGGTGGCAGGCCAAATTTTATAATTCACCCCTCCACTTT	CANRWQAKFYNSPLHF
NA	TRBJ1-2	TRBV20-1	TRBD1	TGCAGTGCTAGTGGACAGGGGGCACTGGTAGGGTTGGGCTACACCTTC	CSASGQGALVGLGYTF
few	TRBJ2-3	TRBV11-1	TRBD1	TGTGCCAGCAGCTTAGGGGTCGGGACAGCGAGTCCCACAGATACGCAGTATTTT	CASSLGVGTASPTDTQYF
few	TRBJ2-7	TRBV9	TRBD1	TGTGCCAGCAGCGCCGGACAGGTAACCGAGCAGTACTTC	CASSAGQVTEQYF
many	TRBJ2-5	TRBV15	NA	TGTGCCACCAGCAGAGATAGCAGGGAGACCCAGTACTTC	CATSRDSRETQYF
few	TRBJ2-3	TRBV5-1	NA	TGCGCCAGCAGCTTGGGGGTAGTTACAGATACGCAGTATTTT	CASSLGVVTDTQYF
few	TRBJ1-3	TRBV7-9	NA	TGTGCCAGCAGCAACGTTCGGCCAGGAAACACCATATATTTT	CASSNVRPGNTIYF
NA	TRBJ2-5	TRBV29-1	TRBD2	TGCAGCGTTGAGCTAGCGGGGGGACAAGAGACCCAGTACTTC	CSVELAGGQETQYF
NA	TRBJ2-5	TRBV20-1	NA	TGCAGTGCTAGTCTCAGGGGAGAGACCCAGTACTTC	CSASLRGETQYF
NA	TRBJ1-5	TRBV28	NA	TGTGCCAGCAGCCCGCAGGGAAAGGGCAATCAGCCCCAGCATTTT	CASSPQGKGNQPQHF
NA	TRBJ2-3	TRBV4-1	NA	TGCGCCAGCAGCCAAGAGGGCTCCCCGGGCCCGGGTACGCAGTATTTT	CASSQEGSPGPGTQYF
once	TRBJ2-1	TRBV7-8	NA	TGTGCCAGCAGCCCACGGGGCGTCCGGGAAAGGGAGCAGTTCTTC	CASSPRGVREREQFF
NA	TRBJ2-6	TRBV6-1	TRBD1	TGTGCCAGCAGTCAAACCGGGACAGGGGGCTCTGGGGCCAACGTCCTGACTTTC	CASSQTGTGGSGANVLTF
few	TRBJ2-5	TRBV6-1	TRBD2	TGTGCCAGCAGGGCGGGGGGGAGTATAGAGACCCAGTACTTC	CASRAGGSIETQYF
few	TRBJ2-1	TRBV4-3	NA	TGCGCCAGCAGTTTGAACAGGGTTGCCTACAATGAGCAGTTCTTC	CASSLNRVAYNEQFF
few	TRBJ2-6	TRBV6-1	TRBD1	TGTGCCAGCAGTGAAGGTGACAGGGGGGCGTCAGGGGCCAACGTCCTGACTTTC	CASSEGDRGASGANVLTF
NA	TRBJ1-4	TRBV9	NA	TGTGCCAGCAGCGTAGTAGGCAGGACAGACGAAAAACTGTTTTTT	CASSVVGRTDEKLFF
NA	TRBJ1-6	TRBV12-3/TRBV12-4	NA	TGTGCCAGCAGGGGGAGACAGGCCTATAATTCACCCCTCCACTTT	CASRGRQAYNSPLHF
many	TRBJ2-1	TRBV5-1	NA	TGCGCCAGCAGCTTGGCCGGGGCTGGTGAGCAGTTCTTC	CASSLAGAGEQFF
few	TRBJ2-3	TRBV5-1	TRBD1	TGCGCCAGCAGCCAGGGGGACAGGGGATACACAGATACGCAGTATTTT	CASSQGDRGYTDTQYF
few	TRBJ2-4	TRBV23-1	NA	TGCGCCAGCAGCGAGGGCGGGGACATTCAGTACTTC	CASSEGGDIQYF
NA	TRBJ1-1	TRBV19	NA	TGTGCCAGTAGTTGGGGTCGGACTGAAGCTTTCTTT	CASSWGRTEAFF
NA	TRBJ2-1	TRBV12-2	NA	TGTGCAAGTCGCTTAGGGATGGGTGAGCAGTTCTTC	CASRLGMGEQFF
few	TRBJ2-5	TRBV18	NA	TGTGCCAGCTCCTTCAATGGGGGGCGAGAGACCCAGTACTTC	CASSFNGGRETQYF
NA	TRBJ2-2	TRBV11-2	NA	TGTGCCAGCAGCTTAGTTTTCGGCACCGGGGAGCTGTTTTTT	CASSLVFGTGELFF
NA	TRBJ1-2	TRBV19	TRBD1	TGTGCCAGTAGTATAGATCTATGGGACAGTCCTAACTATGGCTACACCTTC	CASSIDLWDSPNYGYTF
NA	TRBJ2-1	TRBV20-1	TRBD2	TGCAGTGCTAGGGCGGGGGGGAATGAGCAGTTCTTC	CSARAGGNEQFF